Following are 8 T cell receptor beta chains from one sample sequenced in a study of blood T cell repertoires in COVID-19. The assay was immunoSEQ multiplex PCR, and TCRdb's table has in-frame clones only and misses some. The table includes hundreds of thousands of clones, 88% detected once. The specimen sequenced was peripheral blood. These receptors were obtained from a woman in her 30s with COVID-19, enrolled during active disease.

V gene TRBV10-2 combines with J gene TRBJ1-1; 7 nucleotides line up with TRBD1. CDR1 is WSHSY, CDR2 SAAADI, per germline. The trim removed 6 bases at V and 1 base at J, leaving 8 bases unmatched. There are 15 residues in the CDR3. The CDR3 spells CASRVYQGENTEAFF. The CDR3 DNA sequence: TGCGCCAGCAGGGTATACCAGGGGGAGAACACTGAAGCTTTCTTT.

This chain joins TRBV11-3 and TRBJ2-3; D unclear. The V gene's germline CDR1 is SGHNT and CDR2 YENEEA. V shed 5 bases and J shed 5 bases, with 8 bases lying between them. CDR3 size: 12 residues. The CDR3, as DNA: TGTGCCAGCAGCCCCCAATTAGATACGCAGTATTTT. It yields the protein CASSPQLDTQYF.

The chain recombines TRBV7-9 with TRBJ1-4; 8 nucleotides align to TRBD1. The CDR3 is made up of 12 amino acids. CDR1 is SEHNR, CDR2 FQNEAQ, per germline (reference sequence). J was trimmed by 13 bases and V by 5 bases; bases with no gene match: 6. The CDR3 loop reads CASSIGQGALFF. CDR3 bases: TGTGCCAGCAGCATAGGACAGGGCGCACTGTTTTTT.

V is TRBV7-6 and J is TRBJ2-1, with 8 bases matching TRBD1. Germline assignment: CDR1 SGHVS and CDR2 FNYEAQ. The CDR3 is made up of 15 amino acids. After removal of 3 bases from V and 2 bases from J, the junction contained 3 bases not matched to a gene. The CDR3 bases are TGTGCCAGCAGCTTCGGACAGGGCCCCTACAATGAGCAGTTCTTC. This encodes CASSFGQGPYNEQFF.

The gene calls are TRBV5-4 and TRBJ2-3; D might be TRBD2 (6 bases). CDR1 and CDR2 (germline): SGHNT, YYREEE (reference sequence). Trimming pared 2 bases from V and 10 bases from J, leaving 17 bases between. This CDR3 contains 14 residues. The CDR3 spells CASSFGSGVRAQYF. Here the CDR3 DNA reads TGTGCCAGCAGCTTTGGTAGCGGCGTCCGGGCGCAGTATTTT. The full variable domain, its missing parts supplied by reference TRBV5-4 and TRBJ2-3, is ETGVTQSPTHLIKTRGQQVTLRCSSQSGHNTVSWYQQALGQGPQFIFQYYREEENGRGNFPPRFSGLQFPNYSSELNVNALELDDSALYLCASSFGSGVRAQYFGPGTRLTVL.

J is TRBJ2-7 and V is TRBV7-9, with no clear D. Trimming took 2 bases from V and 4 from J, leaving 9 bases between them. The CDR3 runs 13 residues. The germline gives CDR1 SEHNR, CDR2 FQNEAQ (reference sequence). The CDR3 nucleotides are TGTGCCAGCAGCTTACTTAAAAATTACGAGCAGTACTTC. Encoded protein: CASSLLKNYEQYF.

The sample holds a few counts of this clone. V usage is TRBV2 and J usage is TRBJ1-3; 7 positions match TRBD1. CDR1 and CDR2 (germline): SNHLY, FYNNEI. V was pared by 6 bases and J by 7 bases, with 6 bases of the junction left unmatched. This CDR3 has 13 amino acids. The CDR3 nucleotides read TGTGCCAGCAGCAACAGGGGAATGAACACCATATATTTT. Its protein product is CASSNRGMNTIYF.

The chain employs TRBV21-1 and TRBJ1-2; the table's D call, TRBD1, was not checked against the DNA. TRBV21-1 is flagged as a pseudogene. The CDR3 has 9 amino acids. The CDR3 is CASSKNRPF. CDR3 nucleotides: TGTGCCAGCAGCAAAAACAGGCCTTTC.